A selection of T cell receptor beta chains follows, all from one sample in a study of cytomegalovirus exposure and HLA in healthy donors. TCRdb's table, derived via immunoSEQ multiplex PCR, lists solely in-frame clones and lacks some. The table lists around 100,000 clones. Sequences were obtained from PBMCs. Receptors were obtained from a man aged 35 to 55 in good health and CMV-seropositive. The CDR3 runs from the conserved cysteine through the conserved F or W. D genes are given only for firm matches.

d_gene: TRBD2
v_gene: TRBV5-6
j_gene: TRBJ2-1
len: 15
CDR3nt: TGTGCCAGCAGCTTACTAGCGGGAGGGCACAATGAGCAGTTCTTC
CDR3aa: CASSLLAGGHNEQFF

d_gene: NA
v_gene: TRBV5-1
j_gene: TRBJ1-2
len: 15
CDR3nt: TGCGCCAGCAGCTTGGATCCGGCGGGGGCTGAAGGCTACACCTTC
CDR3aa: CASSLDPAGAEGYTF

d_gene: NA
v_gene: TRBV7-2
j_gene: TRBJ2-3
len: 13
CDR3nt: TGTGCCAGCAGCTTCGGGAGCCCAGATACGCAGTATTTT
CDR3aa: CASSFGSPDTQYF

d_gene: TRBD1
v_gene: TRBV6-5
j_gene: TRBJ2-5
len: 15
CDR3nt: TGTGCCAGCAGTAAAATCCGAACAGGGGTAGAGACCCAGTACTTC
CDR3aa: CASSKIRTGVETQYF

d_gene: NA
v_gene: TRBV10-2
j_gene: TRBJ2-2
len: 15
CDR3nt: TGCGCCAGCAGTGATCGGCGGAGAGGGGGCGGGGAGCTGTTTTTT
CDR3aa: CASSDRRRGGGELFF

d_gene: TRBD2
v_gene: TRBV9
j_gene: TRBJ2-7
len: 15
CDR3nt: TGTGCCAGCAGCGTAGCTAGCGGGCCCGCCTACGAGCAGTACTTC
CDR3aa: CASSVASGPAYEQYF

d_gene: TRBD1
v_gene: TRBV5-1
j_gene: TRBJ1-4
len: 17
CDR3nt: TGCGCCAGCAGCTTGGGACAGGGGTATCTCCGGGATGAAAAACTGTTTTTT
CDR3aa: CASSLGQGYLRDEKLFF

d_gene: NA
v_gene: TRBV28
j_gene: TRBJ2-7
len: 12
CDR3nt: TGTGCCAGCAGTCCACCGGGACTGCGGACGCATTTC
CDR3aa: CASSPPGLRTHF

d_gene: NA
v_gene: TRBV28
j_gene: TRBJ2-2
len: 13
CDR3nt: TGTGCCAGCCTCGCTAGAAACACCGGGGAGCTGTTTTTT
CDR3aa: CASLARNTGELFF

d_gene: NA
v_gene: TRBV28
j_gene: TRBJ1-2
len: 15
CDR3nt: TGTGCCAGCAGGCATAAGGCTGTCCCCGGGGAGGGCTACACCTTC
CDR3aa: CASRHKAVPGEGYTF

d_gene: NA
v_gene: TRBV7-8
j_gene: TRBJ2-7
len: 17
CDR3nt: TGTGCCAGCAGCTTAGCATCTTCGGGTGGAGGCTCCTACGAGCAGTACTTC
CDR3aa: CASSLASSGGGSYEQYF

d_gene: TRBD2
v_gene: TRBV5-1
j_gene: TRBJ2-1
len: 15
CDR3nt: TGCGCCAGCAGCTCCGGGACTAGCGGGGGGAATGAGCAGTTCTTC
CDR3aa: CASSSGTSGGNEQFF

d_gene: NA
v_gene: TRBV21-1
j_gene: TRBJ1-1
len: 14
CDR3nt: TGTGCCAGCAGCCTGGGACAGGGAGGCACTGAAGCTTTCTTT
CDR3aa: CASSLGQGGTEAFF

d_gene: TRBD1
v_gene: TRBV6-6
j_gene: TRBJ2-7
len: 15
CDR3nt: TGTGCCAGCCGCAATGGGGACAGGGTATACTACGAGCAGTACTTC
CDR3aa: CASRNGDRVYYEQYF

d_gene: NA
v_gene: TRBV28
j_gene: TRBJ2-5
len: 14
CDR3nt: TGTGCCAGCACCTCGGACTCTCGACGAGAGACCCAGTACTTC
CDR3aa: CASTSDSRRETQYF

d_gene: TRBD2
v_gene: TRBV11-1
j_gene: TRBJ2-5
len: 16
CDR3nt: TGTGCCAGCAGCCACGGACTAGCGGAACTCCAAGAGACCCAGTACTTC
CDR3aa: CASSHGLAELQETQYF

d_gene: NA
v_gene: TRBV28
j_gene: TRBJ2-7
len: 12
CDR3nt: TGTGCCAGCAGAGAGGAGGGGTACGAGCAGTACTTC
CDR3aa: CASREEGYEQYF

d_gene: NA
v_gene: TRBV6-4
j_gene: TRBJ2-3
len: 15
CDR3nt: TGTGCCAGCAGCCGGTGGGGCACTAGCACAGATACGCAGTATTTT
CDR3aa: CASSRWGTSTDTQYF

d_gene: TRBD1
v_gene: TRBV29-1
j_gene: TRBJ1-2
len: 15
CDR3nt: TGCAGCGTCGGGGCGAGACAGGGCCCCAACTATGGCTACACCTTC
CDR3aa: CSVGARQGPNYGYTF

d_gene: TRBD1
v_gene: TRBV27
j_gene: TRBJ1-6
len: 16
CDR3nt: TGTGCCAGCAGTTCGGGACAGGGCTCCTATAATTCACCCCTCCACTTT
CDR3aa: CASSSGQGSYNSPLHF

d_gene: TRBD2
v_gene: TRBV5-4
j_gene: TRBJ2-2
len: 16
CDR3nt: TGTGCCAGCAGCGTTACGGGACTAGGGGGCACCGGGGAGCTGTTTTTT
CDR3aa: CASSVTGLGGTGELFF

d_gene: NA
v_gene: TRBV28
j_gene: TRBJ1-1
len: 17
CDR3nt: TGTGCCAGCAGTTTATTGGCAGGGTCGATTATGAACACTGAAGCTTTCTTT
CDR3aa: CASSLLAGSIMNTEAFF

d_gene: TRBD2
v_gene: TRBV7-9
j_gene: TRBJ2-3
len: 18
CDR3nt: TGTGCCAGCAGCTTAGGGGATCCGGGACTAGCGGGAGCAGATACGCAGTATTTT
CDR3aa: CASSLGDPGLAGADTQYF

d_gene: NA
v_gene: TRBV6-5
j_gene: TRBJ1-4
len: 15
CDR3nt: TGTGCCAGCAGTTATAGGAGGGGCCAAAATGAAAAACTGTTTTTT
CDR3aa: CASSYRRGQNEKLFF

d_gene: NA
v_gene: TRBV6-5
j_gene: TRBJ1-2
len: 15
CDR3nt: TGTGCCAGCAAACCTATCCTGGGGAGTAACTATGGCTACACCTTC
CDR3aa: CASKPILGSNYGYTF

d_gene: TRBD1
v_gene: TRBV7-9
j_gene: TRBJ2-1
len: 11
CDR3nt: TGTGCCAGCAGCCCGGACAGGTTAGAGTTCTTC
CDR3aa: CASSPDRLEFF

d_gene: TRBD2
v_gene: TRBV28
j_gene: TRBJ2-7
len: 14
CDR3nt: TGTGCCAGCAGTATACTAGCGGGGTCCTACGAGCAGTACTTC
CDR3aa: CASSILAGSYEQYF

d_gene: TRBD2
v_gene: TRBV7-2
j_gene: TRBJ2-1
len: 15
CDR3nt: TGTGCCAGCAGCACCCTAGCGGGCCCCTACAATGAGCAGTTCTTC
CDR3aa: CASSTLAGPYNEQFF

d_gene: TRBD2
v_gene: TRBV27
j_gene: TRBJ2-7
len: 15
CDR3nt: TGTGCCAGCAGTTCCTGGGGGGGGGAGGCCTACGAGCAGTACTTC
CDR3aa: CASSSWGGEAYEQYF

d_gene: NA
v_gene: TRBV25-1
j_gene: TRBJ2-1
len: 12
CDR3nt: TGTGCCAGCAGTTACGGGGGCAATGAGCAGTTCTTC
CDR3aa: CASSYGGNEQFF

d_gene: NA
v_gene: TRBV6-5
j_gene: TRBJ2-7
len: 13
CDR3nt: TGTGCCAGCAGGCCGGACATGGGCTACGAGCAGTACTTC
CDR3aa: CASRPDMGYEQYF

d_gene: TRBD2
v_gene: TRBV5-1
j_gene: TRBJ2-3
len: 16
CDR3nt: TGCGCCAGCAGCATTAAGACTAGCGGGGGCTCGGATACGCAGTATTTT
CDR3aa: CASSIKTSGGSDTQYF